This paragraph reports one T cell receptor beta chain. The antigen is not known. V shed 4 bases and J shed 9 bases, with 14 bases lying between them. CDR1 is SGHKS and CDR2 is YYEKEE in the germline V gene (reference sequence). The length of the CDR3 is 13 residues. Among the donors, all were Caucasian adults who lived in Nashville, Tennessee. The data belong to a study of shared clonotypes between healthy human individuals. Overall study findings and caveats: Clonotypes that were shared across a handful of donors made up approximately 5% of naive CD4 clonotypes.

Libraries were prepared by immunoSEQ multiplex PCR; TCRdb keeps only in-frame clonotypes and omits some of them. The sample carries 2 million to 3 million clones, 80% to 95% recorded once. This sequence joins TRBV5-5 and TRBJ2-1, with D perhaps matching TRBD2 (5 bases). The sequencing sample was made of naive CD4+ T cells from PBMCs. Subset here: CD45RA+ positively selected. The receptor's source is a man aged 18 to 29 in good health. Some clones in this sample may be carry-over from other donors' samples. This CDR3 is CASSPTRVSEQFF. For the CDR3, the DNA is TGTGCCAGCAGCCCGACGCGGGTTTCTGAGCAGTTCTTC.